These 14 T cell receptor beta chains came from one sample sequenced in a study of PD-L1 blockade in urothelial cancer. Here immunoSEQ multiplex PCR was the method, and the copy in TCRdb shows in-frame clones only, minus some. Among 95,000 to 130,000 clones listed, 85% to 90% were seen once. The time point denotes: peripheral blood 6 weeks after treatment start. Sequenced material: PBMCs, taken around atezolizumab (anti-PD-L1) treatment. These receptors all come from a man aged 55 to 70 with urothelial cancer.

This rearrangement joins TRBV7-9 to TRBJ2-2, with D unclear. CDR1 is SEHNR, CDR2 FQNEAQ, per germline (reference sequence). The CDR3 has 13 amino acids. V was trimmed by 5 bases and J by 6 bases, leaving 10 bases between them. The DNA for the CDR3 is TGTGCCAGCAGCATTTCTCAGGCCGGGGAGCTGTTTTTT. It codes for CASSISQAGELFF.

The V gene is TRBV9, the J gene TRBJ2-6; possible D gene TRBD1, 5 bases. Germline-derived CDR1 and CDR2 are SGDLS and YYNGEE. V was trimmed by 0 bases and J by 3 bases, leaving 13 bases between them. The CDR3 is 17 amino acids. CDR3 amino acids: CASSVARRAGGANVLTF. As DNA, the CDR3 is TGTGCCAGCAGCGTAGCTCGCAGGGCTGGTGGGGCCAACGTCCTGACTTTC.

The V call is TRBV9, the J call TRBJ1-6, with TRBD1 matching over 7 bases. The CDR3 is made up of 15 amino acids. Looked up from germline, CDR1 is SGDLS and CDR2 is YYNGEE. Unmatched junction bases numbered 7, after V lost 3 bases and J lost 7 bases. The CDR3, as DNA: TGTGCCAGCAGCGCCCAGGACAGGACGAATTCACCCCTCCACTTT. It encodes CASSAQDRTNSPLHF.

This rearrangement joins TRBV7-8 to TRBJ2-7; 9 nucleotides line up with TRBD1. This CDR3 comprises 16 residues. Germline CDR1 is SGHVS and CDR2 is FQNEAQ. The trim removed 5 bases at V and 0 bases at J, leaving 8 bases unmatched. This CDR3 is CASSRRAGQGSYEQYF. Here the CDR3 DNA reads TGTGCCAGCAGCCGGAGGGCGGGACAGGGCTCCTACGAGCAGTACTTC.

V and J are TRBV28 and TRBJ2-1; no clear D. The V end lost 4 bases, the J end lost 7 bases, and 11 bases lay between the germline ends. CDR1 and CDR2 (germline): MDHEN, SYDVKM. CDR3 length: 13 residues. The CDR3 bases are TGTGCCAGCAGTTCAGCTAGTCGGAATGAGCAGTTCTTC. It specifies CASSSASRNEQFF. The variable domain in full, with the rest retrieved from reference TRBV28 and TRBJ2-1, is DVKVTQSSRYLVKRTGEKVFLECVQDMDHENMFWYRQDPGLGLRLIYFSYDVKMKEKGDIPEGYSVSREKKERFSLILESASTNQTSMYLCASSSASRNEQFFGPGTRLTVL.

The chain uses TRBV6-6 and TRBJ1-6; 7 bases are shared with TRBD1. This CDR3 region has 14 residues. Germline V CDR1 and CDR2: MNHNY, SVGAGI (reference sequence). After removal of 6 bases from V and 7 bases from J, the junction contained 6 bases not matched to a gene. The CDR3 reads CASSIDRANSPLHF. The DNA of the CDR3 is TGTGCCAGCAGCATAGACAGGGCCAATTCACCCCTCCACTTT.

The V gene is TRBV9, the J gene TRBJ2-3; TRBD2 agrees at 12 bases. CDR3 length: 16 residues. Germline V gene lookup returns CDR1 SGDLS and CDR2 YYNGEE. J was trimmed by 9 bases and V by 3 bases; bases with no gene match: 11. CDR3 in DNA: TGTGCCAGCAGCGGCCCTAGCGGGAGGGGGAGTGGAACGCAGTATTTT. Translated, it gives CASSGPSGRGSGTQYF.

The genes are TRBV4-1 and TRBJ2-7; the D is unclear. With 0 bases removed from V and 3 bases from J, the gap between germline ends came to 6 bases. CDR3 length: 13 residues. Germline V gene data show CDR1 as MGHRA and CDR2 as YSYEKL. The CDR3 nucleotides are TGCGCCAGCAGCCAAGAGAGTTACTACGAGCAGTACTTC. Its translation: CASSQESYYEQYF.

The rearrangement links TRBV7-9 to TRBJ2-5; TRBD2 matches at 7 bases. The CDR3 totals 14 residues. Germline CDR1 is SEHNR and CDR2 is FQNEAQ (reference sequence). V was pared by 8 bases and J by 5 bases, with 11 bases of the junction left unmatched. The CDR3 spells CASDPLGGTETQYF. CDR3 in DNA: TGTGCCAGCGACCCACTCGGGGGGACGGAGACCCAGTACTTC.

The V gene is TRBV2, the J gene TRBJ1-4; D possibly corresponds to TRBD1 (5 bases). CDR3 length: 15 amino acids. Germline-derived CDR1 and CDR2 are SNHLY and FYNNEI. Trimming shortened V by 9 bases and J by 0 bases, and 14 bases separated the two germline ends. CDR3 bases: TGTGCCAGTTCATCCCGACAGACAACTAATGAAAAACTGTTTTTT. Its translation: CASSSRQTTNEKLFF.

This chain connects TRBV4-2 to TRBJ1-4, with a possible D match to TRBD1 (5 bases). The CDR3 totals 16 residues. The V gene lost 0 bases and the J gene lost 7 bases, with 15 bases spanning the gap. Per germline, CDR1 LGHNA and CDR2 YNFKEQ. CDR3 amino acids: CASSQDLGGASEKLFF. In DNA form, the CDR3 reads TGTGCCAGCAGCCAAGATCTCGGAGGGGCGAGTGAAAAACTGTTTTTT.

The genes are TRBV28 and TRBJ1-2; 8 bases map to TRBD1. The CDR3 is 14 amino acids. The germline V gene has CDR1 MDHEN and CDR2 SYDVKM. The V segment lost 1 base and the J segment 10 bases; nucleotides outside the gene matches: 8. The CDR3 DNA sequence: TGTGCCAGCAGTTTATTCGGGTCAGGGGGCGTCTACACCTTC. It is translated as CASSLFGSGGVYTF.

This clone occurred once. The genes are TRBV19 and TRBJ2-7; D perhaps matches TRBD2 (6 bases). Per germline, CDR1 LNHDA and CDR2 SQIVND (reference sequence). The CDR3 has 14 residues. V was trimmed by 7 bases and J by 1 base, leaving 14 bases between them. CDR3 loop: CASTRDSSSYEQYF. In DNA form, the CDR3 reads TGTGCCAGTACTCGGGACTCCTCTTCCTACGAGCAGTACTTC.

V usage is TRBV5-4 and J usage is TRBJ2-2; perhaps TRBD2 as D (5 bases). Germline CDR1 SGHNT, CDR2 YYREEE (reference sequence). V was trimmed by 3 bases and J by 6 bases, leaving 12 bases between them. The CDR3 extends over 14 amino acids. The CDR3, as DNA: TGTGCCAGCAGCTCCCCCGGGGTTCCCGGGGAGCTGTTTTTT. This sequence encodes CASSSPGVPGELFF. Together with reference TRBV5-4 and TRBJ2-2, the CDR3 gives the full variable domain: ETGVTQSPTHLIKTRGQQVTLRCSSQSGHNTVSWYQQALGQGPQFIFQYYREEENGRGNFPPRFSGLQFPNYSSELNVNALELDDSALYLCASSSPGVPGELFFGEGSRLTVL.